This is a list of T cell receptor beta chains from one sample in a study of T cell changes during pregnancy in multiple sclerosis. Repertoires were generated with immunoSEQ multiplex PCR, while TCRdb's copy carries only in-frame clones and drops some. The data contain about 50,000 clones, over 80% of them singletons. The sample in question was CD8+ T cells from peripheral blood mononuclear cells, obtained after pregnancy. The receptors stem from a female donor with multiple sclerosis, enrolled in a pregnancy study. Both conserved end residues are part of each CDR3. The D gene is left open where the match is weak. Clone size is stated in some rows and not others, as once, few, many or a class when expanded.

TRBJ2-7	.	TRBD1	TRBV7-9	CASTPGQSYEQYF	TGTGCCAGCACCCCGGGACAGAGCTACGAGCAGTACTTC
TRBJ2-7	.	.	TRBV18	CASSPPTGEGSYEQYF	TGTGCCAGCTCACCACCGACGGGGGAAGGGTCCTACGAGCAGTACTTC
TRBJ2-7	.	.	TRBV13	CASSPWGEDYEQYF	TGTGCCAGCAGCCCTTGGGGGGAAGACTACGAGCAGTACTTC
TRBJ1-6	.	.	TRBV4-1	CASSQEGGVISYNSPLHF	TGCGCCAGCAGCCAAGAAGGGGGGGTTATCTCCTATAATTCACCCCTCCACTTT
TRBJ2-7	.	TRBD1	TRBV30	CAWSLLGQGYEQYF	TGTGCCTGGAGTCTCCTAGGACAGGGTTACGAGCAGTACTTC
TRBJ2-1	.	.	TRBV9	CASSGTQLDSWEQFF	TGTGCCAGCAGCGGTACCCAACTAGATTCGTGGGAGCAGTTCTTC
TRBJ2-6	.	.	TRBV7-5	CARSSIYRGRLEGANVLTF	TGTGCCAGAAGTTCAATATACCGGGGCCGACTAGAAGGGGCCAACGTCCTGACTTTC
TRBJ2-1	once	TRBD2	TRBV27	CASSVSGGSSYNEQFF	TGTGCCAGTTCGGTTAGCGGGGGGAGCTCCTACAATGAGCAGTTCTTC
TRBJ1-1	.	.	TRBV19	CASSIDRNTEAFF	TGTGCCAGTAGTATCGACAGGAACACTGAAGCTTTCTTT
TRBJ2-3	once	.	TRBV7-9	CAVQGSRGDTDTQYF	TGTGCCGTCCAGGGGTCCCGGGGAGACACAGATACGCAGTATTTT
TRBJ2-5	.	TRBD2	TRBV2	CASKGSGTSGGYQETQYF	TGTGCCAGCAAGGGATCCGGGACTAGCGGGGGGTACCAAGAGACCCAGTACTTC
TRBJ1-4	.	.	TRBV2	CASSDGAGGTEKLFF	TGTGCCAGCAGTGACGGGGCAGGAGGGACTGAAAAACTGTTTTTT
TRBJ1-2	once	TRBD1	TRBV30	CAWSLGQGEDVYGYTF	TGTGCCTGGAGTTTAGGACAGGGAGAGGATGTGTATGGCTACACCTTC
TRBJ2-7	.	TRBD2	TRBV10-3	CAISPLRGDYEQYF	TGTGCCATCAGCCCGCTTCGGGGGGACTACGAGCAGTACTTC
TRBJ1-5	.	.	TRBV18	CASAESQGDQPQHF	TGTGCCAGCGCGGAGAGTCAGGGTGATCAGCCCCAGCATTTT
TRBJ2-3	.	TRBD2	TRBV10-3	CAISLTSGGGQGADTQYF	TGTGCCATCAGCCTAACTAGCGGGGGGGGCCAGGGTGCAGATACGCAGTATTTT
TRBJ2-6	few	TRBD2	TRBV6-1	CASSEAAGAGANVLTF	TGTGCCAGCAGTGAAGCTGCGGGGGCTGGGGCCAACGTCCTGACTTTC
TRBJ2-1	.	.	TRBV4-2	CASSQDPPSSYNEQFF	TGTGCCAGCAGCCAAGATCCGCCCAGCTCCTACAATGAGCAGTTCTTC
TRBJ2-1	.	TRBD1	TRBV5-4	CASSVQGINEQFF	TGTGCCAGCAGCGTACAGGGGATCAATGAGCAGTTCTTC
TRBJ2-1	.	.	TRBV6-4	CASSDSRSSYNEQFF	TGTGCCAGCAGTGACTCTAGGAGCTCCTACAATGAGCAGTTCTTC
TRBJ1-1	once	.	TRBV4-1	CASSQDQTKAFF	TGCGCCAGCAGCCAAGATCAAACAAAGGCTTTCTTT
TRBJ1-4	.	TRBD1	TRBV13	CASSYGTVDNEKLFF	TGTGCCAGCAGCTACGGGACAGTTGATAATGAAAAACTGTTTTTT
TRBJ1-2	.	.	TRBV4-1	CASSQESVYGYTF	TGCGCCAGCAGCCAAGAGTCGGTCTATGGCTACACCTTC
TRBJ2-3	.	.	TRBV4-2	CASSRPGKQDNTDTQYF	TGTGCCAGCAGCCGCCCCGGAAAACAGGACAACACAGATACGCAGTATTTT
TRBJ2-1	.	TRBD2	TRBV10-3	CAISDPSGGSNEQFF	TGTGCCATCAGTGATCCCAGCGGGGGCTCCAATGAGCAGTTCTTC
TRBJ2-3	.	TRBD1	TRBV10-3	CAIRWDRADTQYF	TGTGCCATCAGATGGGACAGGGCAGATACGCAGTATTTT
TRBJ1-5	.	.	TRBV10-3	CAISRGPGVLEPQHF	TGTGCCATCAGCCGAGGGCCAGGGGTCCTGGAGCCCCAGCATTTT
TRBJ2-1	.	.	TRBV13	CASSFPAGNEQFF	TGTGCCAGCAGCTTCCCCGCAGGGAATGAGCAGTTCTTC
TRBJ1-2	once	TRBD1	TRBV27	CASSLGTGEAYTF	TGTGCCAGCAGTTTAGGGACAGGGGAGGCCTACACCTTC
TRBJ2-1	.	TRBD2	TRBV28	CASSLRLAGDPHSYNEQFF	TGTGCCAGCAGTCTCCGACTAGCGGGGGACCCCCACTCCTACAATGAGCAGTTCTTC
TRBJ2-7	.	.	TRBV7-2	CASSFLPGFPGEQYF	TGTGCCAGCAGCTTTCTACCAGGCTTTCCGGGGGAGCAGTACTTC
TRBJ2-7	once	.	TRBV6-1	CAGALGREKYF	TGTGCCGGGGCGTTAGGTAGGGAAAAGTACTTC
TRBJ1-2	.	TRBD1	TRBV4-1	CASSPQGAVGGYTF	TGCGCCAGCAGCCCACAGGGGGCTGTAGGCGGCTACACCTTC
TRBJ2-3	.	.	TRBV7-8	CASSFQTGTDTQYF	TGTGCCAGCAGCTTTCAGACAGGCACAGATACGCAGTATTTT
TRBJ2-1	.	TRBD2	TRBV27	CASRSGGSSYNEQFF	TGTGCCAGTCGGAGCGGGGGGAGCTCCTACAATGAGCAGTTCTTC
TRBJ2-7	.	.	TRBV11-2	CASSLSPGAYEQYF	TGTGCCAGCAGCTTATCCCCGGGGGCCTACGAGCAGTACTTC
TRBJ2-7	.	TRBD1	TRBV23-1	CASTSGTALYEQYF	TGCGCCAGCACTTCCGGGACAGCCTTATACGAGCAGTACTTC
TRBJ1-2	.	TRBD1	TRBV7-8	CASSLGTGGGYTF	TGTGCCAGCAGCCTAGGGACAGGGGGTGGCTACACCTTC
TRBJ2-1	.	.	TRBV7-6	CASSSTWGGYEQFF	TGTGCCAGCAGCTCGACGTGGGGAGGCTATGAGCAGTTCTTC
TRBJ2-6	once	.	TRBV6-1	CASSEYSGSGANVLTF	TGTGCCAGCAGTGAGTATTCAGGGTCTGGGGCCAACGTCCTGACTTTC
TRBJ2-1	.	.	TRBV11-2	CASSLGQTRGEQFF	TGTGCCAGCAGCTTAGGACAGACAAGGGGCGAGCAGTTCTTC
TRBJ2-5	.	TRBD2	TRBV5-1	CASSLDGGAQETQYF	TGCGCCAGCAGCTTGGACGGGGGGGCCCAAGAGACCCAGTACTTC
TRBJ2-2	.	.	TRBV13	CASSSWTLNTGELFF	TGTGCCAGCAGCTCGTGGACTCTGAACACCGGGGAGCTGTTTTTT
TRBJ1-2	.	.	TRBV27	CASSFIGGENGYTF	TGTGCCAGCAGTTTTATTGGGGGGGAGAATGGCTACACCTTC
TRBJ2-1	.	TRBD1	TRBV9	CASSVVGTGGLGEQFF	TGTGCCAGCAGCGTAGTAGGGACAGGGGGGTTGGGTGAGCAGTTCTTC
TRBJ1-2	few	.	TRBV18	CASSPQRFANYGYTF	TGTGCCAGCTCACCACAGCGCTTTGCTAACTATGGCTACACCTTC
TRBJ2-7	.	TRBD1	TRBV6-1	CASSGQGGYLYEQYF	TGTGCCAGCAGTGGCCAAGGGGGCTACTTATACGAGCAGTACTTC
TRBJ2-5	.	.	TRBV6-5	CASGGFQETQYF	TGTGCCAGCGGGGGCTTCCAAGAGACCCAGTACTTC
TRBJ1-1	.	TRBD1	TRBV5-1	CASSVTGTTEAFF	TGCGCCAGCAGCGTGACAGGGACCACTGAAGCTTTCTTT